There are a few counts of the clone carrying this T cell receptor beta chain. Its specificity is not known. CDR1 is MDHEN and CDR2 is SYDVKM in the germline V gene. The CDR3 length is 15 residues. The J segment lost 5 bases and the V segment lost 4 bases, leaving 7 bases of the junction unmatched. This entry belongs to a study of blood T cells in healthy people across ages. Study summary: In model experiments, template switching was able to capture about one barcoded beta molecule for every two T cells that were present. Findings and caveats of the study: Underestimates were what the diversity estimates from one million T cells were considered to be.

PCR was performed a second time for about 7 to 11 cycles using a sample-barcoded 5' primer and a J-beta primer mix. TCRdb ran MiXCR on the 5' RACE reads and lists one entry per CDR3 protein. The table includes around 1,700,000 distinct CDR3 sequences, approximately 30% detected once. The rearrangement uses TRBV28 and TRBJ2-1; 8 positions agree with TRBD2. This receptor was obtained from a woman aged 25 to 39 in good health. The sample comprised blood. The CDR3 sequence is CASSSGTRLHNEQFF. The CDR3 coding sequence is TGTGCCAGCAGTTCCGGGACTAGACTACACAATGAGCAGTTCTTC.